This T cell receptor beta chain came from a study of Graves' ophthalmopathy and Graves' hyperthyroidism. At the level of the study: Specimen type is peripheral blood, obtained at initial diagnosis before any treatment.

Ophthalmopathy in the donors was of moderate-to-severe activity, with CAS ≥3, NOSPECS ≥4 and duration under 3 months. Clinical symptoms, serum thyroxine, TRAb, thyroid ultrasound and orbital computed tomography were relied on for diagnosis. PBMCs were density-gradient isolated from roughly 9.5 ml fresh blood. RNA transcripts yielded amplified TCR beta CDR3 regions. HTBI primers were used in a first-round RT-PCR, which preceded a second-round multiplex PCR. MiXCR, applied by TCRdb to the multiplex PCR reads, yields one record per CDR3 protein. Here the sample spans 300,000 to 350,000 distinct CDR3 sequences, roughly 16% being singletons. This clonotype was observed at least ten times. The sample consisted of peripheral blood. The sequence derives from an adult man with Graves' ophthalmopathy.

In DNA, the CDR3 is TGTGCCACCAGCAGAGATCGGGACATTGACGAGCAGTACTTC. It translates to CATSRDRDIDEQYF. This rearrangement joins TRBV15 to TRBJ2-7; maybe TRBD1 (6 bases). This CDR3 is built from 14 residues. CDR1 is LNHNV and CDR2 is YYDKDF in the germline V gene (reference sequence). Trimming removed 0 bases at V and 5 bases at J, with 11 bases between.